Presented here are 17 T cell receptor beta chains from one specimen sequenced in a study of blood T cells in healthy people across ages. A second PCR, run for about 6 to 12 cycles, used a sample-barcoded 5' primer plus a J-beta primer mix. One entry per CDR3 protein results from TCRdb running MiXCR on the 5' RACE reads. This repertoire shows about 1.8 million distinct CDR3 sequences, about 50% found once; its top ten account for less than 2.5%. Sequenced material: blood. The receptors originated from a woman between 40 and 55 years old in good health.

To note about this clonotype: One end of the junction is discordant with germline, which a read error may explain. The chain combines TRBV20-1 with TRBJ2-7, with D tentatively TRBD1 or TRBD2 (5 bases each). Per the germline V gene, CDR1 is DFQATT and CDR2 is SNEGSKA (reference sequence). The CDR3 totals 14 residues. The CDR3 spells CSASEGYGPYEQYF. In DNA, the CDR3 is TGCAGCGCTAGTGAGGGGTATGGGCCCTACGAGCAGTACTTC.

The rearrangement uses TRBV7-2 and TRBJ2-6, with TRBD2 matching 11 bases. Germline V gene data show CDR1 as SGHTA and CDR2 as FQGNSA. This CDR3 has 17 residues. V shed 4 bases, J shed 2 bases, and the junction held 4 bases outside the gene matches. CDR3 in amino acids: CASSYSGGAAGANVLTF. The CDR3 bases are TGTGCCAGCAGCTATAGCGGGGGGGCTGCTGGGGCCAACGTCCTGACTTTC.

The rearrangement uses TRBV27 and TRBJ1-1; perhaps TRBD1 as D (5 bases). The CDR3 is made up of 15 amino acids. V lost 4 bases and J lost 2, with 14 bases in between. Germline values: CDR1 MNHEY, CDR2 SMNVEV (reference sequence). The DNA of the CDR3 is TGTGCCAGCAGTTCTTTCGCGACAGCTAACACTGAAGCTTTCTTT. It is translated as CASSSFATANTEAFF.

The DNA of the CDR3 is TGCAGTGCTAGAATTTCGGGCCGATTCTACTCGGTTAATGAAAAACTGTTTTTT. Translated, it gives CSARISGRFYSVNEKLFF. The V and J genes are TRBV20-1 and TRBJ1-4; no clear D. The germline V gene has CDR1 DFQATT and CDR2 SNEGSKA (reference sequence). V lost 2 bases and J 4 bases, leaving 23 bases between the germline ends. The CDR3 runs 18 residues.

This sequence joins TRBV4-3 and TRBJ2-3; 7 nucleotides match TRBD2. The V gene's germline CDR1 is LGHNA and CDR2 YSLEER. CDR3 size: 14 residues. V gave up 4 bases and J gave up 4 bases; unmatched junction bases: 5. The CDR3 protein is CASSPGGLPDTQYF. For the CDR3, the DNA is TGCGCCAGCAGCCCGGGGGGACTTCCAGATACGCAGTATTTT.

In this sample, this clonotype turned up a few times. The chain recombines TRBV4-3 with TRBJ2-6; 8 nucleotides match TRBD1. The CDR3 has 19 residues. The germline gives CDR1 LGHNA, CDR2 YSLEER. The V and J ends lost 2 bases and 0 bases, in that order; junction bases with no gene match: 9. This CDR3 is CASSQPGGHGTSGANVLTF. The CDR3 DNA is TGCGCCAGCAGCCAACCAGGGGGCCACGGAACCTCTGGGGCCAACGTCCTGACTTTC.

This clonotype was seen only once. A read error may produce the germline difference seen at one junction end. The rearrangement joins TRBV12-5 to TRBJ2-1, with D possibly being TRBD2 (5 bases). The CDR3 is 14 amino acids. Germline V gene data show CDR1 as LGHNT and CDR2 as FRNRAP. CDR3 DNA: TGTGTTAGTGGTTTGGCAAGTCTAGCAAATGAGCAGTTCTTC. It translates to CVSGLASLANEQFF.

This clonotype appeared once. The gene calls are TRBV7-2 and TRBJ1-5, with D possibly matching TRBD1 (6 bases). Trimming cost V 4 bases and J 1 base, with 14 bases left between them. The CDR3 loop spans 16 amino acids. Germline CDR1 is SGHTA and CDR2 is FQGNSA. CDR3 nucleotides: TGTGCCAGCAGCTCTCGAGGGGGAGGAAGCAATCAGCCCCAGCATTTT. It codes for CASSSRGGGSNQPQHF.

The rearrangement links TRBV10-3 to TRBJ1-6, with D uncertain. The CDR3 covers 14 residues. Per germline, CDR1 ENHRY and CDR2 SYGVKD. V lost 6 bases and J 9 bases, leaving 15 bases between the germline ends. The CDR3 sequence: CAISDLSLGSPLHF. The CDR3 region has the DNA TGTGCCATCAGCGACCTGAGCTTGGGTTCACCCCTCCACTTT.

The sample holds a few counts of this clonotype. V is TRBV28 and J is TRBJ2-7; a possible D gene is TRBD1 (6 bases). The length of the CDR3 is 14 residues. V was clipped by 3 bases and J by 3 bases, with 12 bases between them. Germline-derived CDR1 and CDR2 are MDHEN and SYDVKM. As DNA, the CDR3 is TGTGCCAGCAGTTTTTCAGGACAGTTCTACGAGCAGTACTTC. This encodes CASSFSGQFYEQYF.

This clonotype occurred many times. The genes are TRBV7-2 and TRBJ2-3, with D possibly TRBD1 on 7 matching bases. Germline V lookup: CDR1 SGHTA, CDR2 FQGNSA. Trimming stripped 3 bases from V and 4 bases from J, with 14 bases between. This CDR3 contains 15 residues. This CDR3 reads CASSFSDREADTQYF. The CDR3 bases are TGTGCCAGCAGCTTTAGTGACAGGGAGGCAGATACGCAGTATTTT.

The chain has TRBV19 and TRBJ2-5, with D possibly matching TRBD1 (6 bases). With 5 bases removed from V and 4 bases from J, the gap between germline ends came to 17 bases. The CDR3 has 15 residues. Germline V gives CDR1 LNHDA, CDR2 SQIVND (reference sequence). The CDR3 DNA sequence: TGTGCCAGTAGTCGTTACCGGGTCAGGGGAGAGACCCAGTACTTC. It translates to CASSRYRVRGETQYF. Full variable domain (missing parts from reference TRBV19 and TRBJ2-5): DGGITQSPKYLFRKEGQNVTLSCEQNLNHDAMYWYRQDPGQGLRLIYYSQIVNDFQKGDIAEGYSVSREKKESFPLTVTSAQKNPTAFYLCASSRYRVRGETQYFGPGTRLLVL.

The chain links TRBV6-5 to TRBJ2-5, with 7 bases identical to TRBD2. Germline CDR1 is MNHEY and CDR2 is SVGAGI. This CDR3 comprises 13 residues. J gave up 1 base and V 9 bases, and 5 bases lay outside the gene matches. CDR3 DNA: TGTGCCAGTGGGTGGGGGGGCCAAGAGACCCAGTACTTC. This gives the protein CASGWGGQETQYF.

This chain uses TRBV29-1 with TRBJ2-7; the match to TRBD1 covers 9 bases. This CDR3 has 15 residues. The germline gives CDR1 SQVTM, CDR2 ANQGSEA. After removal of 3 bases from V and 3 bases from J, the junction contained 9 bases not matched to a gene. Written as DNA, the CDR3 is TGCAGCGTTGAGAGGAACCGGACAGGGGTCTACGAGCAGTACTTC. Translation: CSVERNRTGVYEQYF.

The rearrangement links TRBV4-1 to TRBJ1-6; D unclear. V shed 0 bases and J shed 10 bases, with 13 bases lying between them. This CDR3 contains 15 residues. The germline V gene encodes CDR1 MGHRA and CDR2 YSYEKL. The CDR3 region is CASSQDGEPRSPLHF. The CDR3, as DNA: TGCGCCAGCAGCCAAGATGGGGAACCCCGGTCACCCCTCCACTTT.

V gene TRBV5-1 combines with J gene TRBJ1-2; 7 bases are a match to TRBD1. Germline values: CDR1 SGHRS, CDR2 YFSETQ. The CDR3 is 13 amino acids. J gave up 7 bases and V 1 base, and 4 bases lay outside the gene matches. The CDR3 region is CASSLQTGAGYTF. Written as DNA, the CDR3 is TGCGCCAGCAGCTTGCAAACAGGGGCTGGCTACACCTTC.

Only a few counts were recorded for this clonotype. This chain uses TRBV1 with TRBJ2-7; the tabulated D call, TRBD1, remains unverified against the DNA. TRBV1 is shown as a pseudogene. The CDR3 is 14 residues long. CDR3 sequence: CTSSQEQGSYEQYF. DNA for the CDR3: TGCACCAGCAGCCAAGAGCAGGGAAGCTACGAGCAGTACTTC.